These 3 T cell receptor beta chains came from one sample sequenced in a study of T cells after yellow fever vaccination. TCRdb passed the 5' RACE reads through MiXCR, listing each CDR3 protein once. This table holds 320,000 or so distinct CDR3 sequences, roughly 8.4% found once. Source: PBMCs, taken around 45 days after the first yellow fever vaccination. The receptors originated from a young man who received the YFV17D yellow fever vaccine.

This clonotype occurred a few times. The chain combines TRBV24-1 with TRBJ2-1; possibly TRBD1 for D (7 bases). Germline values: CDR1 KGHDR, CDR2 SFDVKD. Trimming took off 2 bases at V and 8 bases at J, with 15 bases between the two ends. CDR3 length: 15 residues. The CDR3, as DNA: TGTGCCACCAGTGATTCGGGCAGGGGGGCGGATGAGCAGTTCTTC. It translates to CATSDSGRGADEQFF.

The genes are TRBV30 and TRBJ1-1; perhaps TRBD1 as D (6 bases). V was cut by 4 bases and J by 5 bases, with 17 bases left in between. The length of the CDR3 is 14 residues. CDR1 and CDR2 from the germline V gene are GTSNPN and SVGIG (reference sequence). The CDR3 spells CAWKLQGGMTEAFF. In DNA form, the CDR3 reads TGTGCCTGGAAACTACAGGGCGGAATGACTGAAGCTTTCTTT.

V is TRBV7-2 and J is TRBJ1-5, with D maybe TRBD1 (6 bases). The CDR3 loop spans 16 amino acids. Germline lookup yields CDR1 SGHTA and CDR2 FQGNSA. V lost 2 bases and J 2 bases, leaving 13 bases between the germline ends. CDR3 in DNA: TGTGCCAGCAGCTTATTGGTGGGGGCCGGCAATCAGCCCCAGCATTTT. Protein: CASSLLVGAGNQPQHF.